The 29 T cell receptor beta chains below all came from one sample that was sequenced in a study of cytomegalovirus exposure and HLA in healthy donors. The assay was immunoSEQ multiplex PCR, and TCRdb's table has in-frame clones only and misses some. The profile shows 65,000 to 80,000 clones, approximately 94% of them singletons. The sample consisted of PBMCs. The source of these receptors is a woman younger than 30 in good health and CMV-seropositive.

For the CDR3, the DNA is TGTGCCAGCAGCTCCCTCAGGGCGCCCTCCTACGAGCAGTACTTC. It translates to CASSSLRAPSYEQYF. This chain uses TRBV28 with TRBJ2-7; D possibly corresponds to TRBD1 (5 bases). Germline V gives CDR1 MDHEN, CDR2 SYDVKM. The CDR3 runs to 15 residues. The V end lost 6 bases, the J end lost 0 bases, and 15 bases lay between the germline ends.

This rearrangement joins TRBV27 to TRBJ2-7; the match to TRBD1 covers 12 bases. The V gene's germline CDR1 is MNHEY and CDR2 SMNVEV (reference sequence). Trimming at V came to 10 bases and at J to 5 bases, leaving 12 bases not matched to a gene. CDR3 length equals 15 residues. The CDR3 here is CATTKTGTGGDEQYF. Here the CDR3 DNA reads TGTGCCACAACAAAGACCGGGACAGGGGGCGACGAGCAGTACTTC.

This chain connects TRBV7-9 to TRBJ2-5; 10 bases are shared with TRBD1. V was clipped by 10 bases and J by 4 bases; unmatched bases: 12. Germline CDR1 is SEHNR and CDR2 is FQNEAQ (reference sequence). This CDR3 comprises 15 residues. CDR3 amino acids: CATETGTGVSETQYF. Written as DNA, the CDR3 is TGTGCCACAGAAACCGGGACAGGGGTCTCAGAGACCCAGTACTTC.

The chain combines TRBV4-1 with TRBJ1-1; D call uncertain. V was pared by 0 bases and J by 3 bases, with 11 bases between. Germline assignment: CDR1 MGHRA and CDR2 YSYEKL. The CDR3 loop spans 15 amino acids. The CDR3 DNA sequence: TGCGCCAGCAGCCAAGAGAGCGGGGTGTACACTGAAGCTTTCTTT. Translation gives CASSQESGVYTEAFF.

This chain joins TRBV6-6 and TRBJ1-2, with a weak D call TRBD1 (5 bases). The CDR3 totals 15 residues. Germline V gene data show CDR1 as MNHNY and CDR2 as SVGAGI (reference sequence). V lost 10 bases and J 4 bases, leaving 22 bases between the germline ends. The CDR3: CATSSSTGGVYGYTF. The CDR3 region has the DNA TGTGCCACCTCGTCCTCAACCGGGGGGGTCTATGGCTACACCTTC.

CDR3 sequence: CASSPPSEHQETQYF. The CDR3 nucleotides are TGTGCCAGCTCACCACCTTCAGAACACCAAGAGACCCAGTACTTC. This chain links TRBV18 with TRBJ2-5; the D is unclear. This CDR3 region has 15 residues. Germline V gene data show CDR1 as KGHSH and CDR2 as LQKENI. Trimming took off 0 bases at V and 0 bases at J, with 8 bases between the two ends.

The gene calls are TRBV4-3 and TRBJ2-2; no definite D call. The V gene's germline CDR1 is LGHNA and CDR2 YSLEER. The CDR3 spans 12 residues. V was pared by 0 bases and J by 8 bases, with 4 bases between. The CDR3 here is CASSQDSGELFF. The CDR3 DNA reads as TGCGCCAGCAGCCAAGATTCGGGGGAGCTGTTTTTT.

This clone was detected only a few times. This sequence joins TRBV6-6 and TRBJ1-2, with D perhaps TRBD1 (5 bases). The V end lost 8 bases, the J end lost 4 bases, and 11 bases lay between the germline ends. The germline V gene has CDR1 MNHNY and CDR2 SVGAGI (reference sequence). CDR3 length: 12 residues. The CDR3 is CASRGVGYGYTF. DNA of the CDR3: TGTGCCAGCCGGGGGGTTGGCTATGGCTACACCTTC.

This chain joins TRBV7-8 and TRBJ2-1; 13 bases line up with TRBD2. The CDR3 is 18 amino acids. Trimming at V came to 5 bases and at J to 0 bases, leaving 7 bases not matched to a gene. CDR1 is SGHVS and CDR2 is FQNEAQ in the germline V gene. The DNA of the CDR3 is TGTGCCAGCAGCCCGACTAGCGGGGGGCTCAGCTCCTACAATGAGCAGTTCTTC. This codes for CASSPTSGGLSSYNEQFF.

This rearrangement joins TRBV30 to TRBJ2-7, with TRBD1 identical over 11 bases. This CDR3 comprises 13 residues. Looked up from germline, CDR1 is GTSNPN and CDR2 is SVGIG (reference sequence). J was trimmed by 4 bases and V by 5 bases; bases with no gene match: 4. CDR3 loop: CAWWTGGLYEQYF. The DNA of the CDR3 is TGTGCCTGGTGGACAGGGGGCCTTTACGAGCAGTACTTC.

The genes are TRBV2 and TRBJ1-5; D call uncertain. Germline V gene sequence: CDR1 SNHLY, CDR2 FYNNEI. CDR3 length: 13 amino acids. Trimming stripped 6 bases from V and 2 bases from J, with 8 bases between. For the CDR3, the DNA is TGTGCCAGCAGCCAACTGGGCAATCAGCCCCAGCATTTT. As protein: CASSQLGNQPQHF.

V usage is TRBV4-1 and J usage is TRBJ2-1; D not resolved. CDR3 length: 15 amino acids. The germline gives CDR1 MGHRA, CDR2 YSYEKL. Trimming stripped 0 bases from V and 8 bases from J, with 14 bases between. CDR3 residues: CASSQDPQQLDEQFF. CDR3 DNA: TGCGCCAGCAGCCAAGACCCACAACAGTTGGATGAGCAGTTCTTC.

This chain joins TRBV2 and TRBJ1-4; D possibly corresponds to TRBD1 (5 bases). CDR3 length equals 17 residues. V gave up 2 bases and J gave up 8 bases, with 21 bases separating them. Germline V gives CDR1 SNHLY, CDR2 FYNNEI. CDR3 residues: CASSELRSVGSGEKLFF. For the CDR3, the DNA is TGTGCCAGCAGTGAACTCCGCTCTGTGGGGTCAGGGGAAAAACTGTTTTTT.

The CDR3 loop reads CASSSDRGTDTQYF. The CDR3 bases are TGTGCCAGCAGCTCCGACAGGGGCACAGATACGCAGTATTTT. The rearrangement uses TRBV11-1 and TRBJ2-3; 7 bases are a match to TRBD1. Trimming at V came to 4 bases and at J to 1 base, leaving 2 bases not matched to a gene. This CDR3 has 14 amino acids. CDR1 is SGHAT and CDR2 is FQDESV in the germline V gene (reference sequence).

J is TRBJ1-3 and V is TRBV6-1, with 7 bases that match TRBD1. Trimming removed 10 bases from V and 0 bases from J; junction bases left unmatched: 6. CDR3 length: 14 amino acids. Germline V lookup: CDR1 MNHNS, CDR2 SASEGT. CDR3: CATEDRDSGNTIYF. For the CDR3, the DNA is TGTGCCACAGAAGACAGGGACTCTGGAAACACCATATATTTT.

This chain links TRBV7-2 with TRBJ1-1, with D uncertain. Germline values: CDR1 SGHTA, CDR2 FQGNSA. The CDR3 is 16 residues long. Trimming removed 4 bases at V and 0 bases at J, with 15 bases between. In DNA, the CDR3 is TGTGCCAGCAGCTCTGGCAATGGTTTTATGAACACTGAAGCTTTCTTT. The encoded protein is CASSSGNGFMNTEAFF.

This rearrangement joins TRBV13 to TRBJ2-7, with 7 bases lining up with TRBD2. This CDR3 is 17 amino acids long. V dropped 5 bases and J dropped 4; count of bases not matched to a gene: 17. Germline V gene data show CDR1 as PRHDT and CDR2 as FYEKMQ (reference sequence). The CDR3 DNA reads TGTGCCAGCAGCCCAGCCTACTTAGGACTAGTTCGGTACGAGCAGTACTTC. Translated, it gives CASSPAYLGLVRYEQYF.

The gene calls are TRBV5-5 and TRBJ1-5; weak D call: TRBD1 (5 bases). CDR1 is SGHKS and CDR2 is YYEKEE in the germline V gene (reference sequence). Trimming removed 0 bases at V and 5 bases at J, with 6 bases between. The CDR3 consists of 13 residues. The CDR3 sequence: CASSLAGDQPQHF. In DNA form, the CDR3 reads TGTGCCAGCAGCTTGGCGGGGGATCAGCCCCAGCATTTT.

The chain joins TRBV30 to TRBJ1-5; 10 bases fit TRBD1. Germline lookup yields CDR1 GTSNPN and CDR2 SVGIG (reference sequence). The length of the CDR3 is 14 residues. Losses at the gene ends were 3 bases for V and 5 bases for J; bases not matched to a gene: 4. The DNA of the CDR3 is TGTGCCTGGAGCTCAGGGACAGGGGATCAGCCCCAGCATTTT. It translates to CAWSSGTGDQPQHF.

CDR3 in amino acids: CATSRDRQGGEKLFF. Written as DNA, the CDR3 is TGTGCCACCAGCAGAGATAGGCAGGGAGGGGAAAAACTGTTTTTT. The V call is TRBV15, the J call TRBJ1-4; possibly TRBD1 for D (5 bases). This CDR3 contains 15 residues. Germline V gene data show CDR1 as LNHNV and CDR2 as YYDKDF (reference sequence). Trimming removed 0 bases from V and 8 bases from J, with 13 bases in between.

The rearrangement links TRBV2 to TRBJ2-1, with 9 nucleotides matching TRBD2. This CDR3 is built from 17 residues. J lost 0 bases, V lost 6 bases, and 9 bases had no gene match. Germline values: CDR1 SNHLY, CDR2 FYNNEI. The DNA for the CDR3 is TGTGCCAGCAGACTAGCGGGCGACGACAGCTCCTACAATGAGCAGTTCTTC. It yields the protein CASRLAGDDSSYNEQFF.

V is TRBV9 and J is TRBJ2-3, with D perhaps matching TRBD2 (5 bases). Germline assignment: CDR1 SGDLS and CDR2 YYNGEE. V was cut by 2 bases and J by 0 bases, with 10 bases left in between. This CDR3 has 15 residues. The CDR3 DNA reads TGTGCCAGCAGCGTTGGGAGCAGAAGCACAGATACGCAGTATTTT. Translated: CASSVGSRSTDTQYF.

The chain joins TRBV11-2 to TRBJ2-7, with 7 bases fitting TRBD2. With 6 bases clipped from V and 2 bases from J, the junction kept 10 bases outside the gene matches. The V gene's germline CDR1 is SGHAT and CDR2 FQNNGV. The CDR3 spans 15 residues. CDR3 region: CASRPFSGRAYEQYF. For the CDR3, the DNA is TGTGCCAGCAGACCTTTTAGCGGGCGTGCCTACGAGCAGTACTTC.

This clone was counted a single time. The chain employs TRBV9 and TRBJ2-7; D is uncertain. This CDR3 region has 14 residues. The germline V gene encodes CDR1 SGDLS and CDR2 YYNGEE. Trimming left V 3 bases short and J 0 bases short, with 10 bases between. Here the CDR3 reads CASSGTSSSYEQYF. The CDR3 nucleotides are TGTGCCAGCAGCGGTACGTCGAGCTCCTACGAGCAGTACTTC. The whole variable domain, filled in from reference TRBV9 and TRBJ2-7, reads DSGVTQTPKHLITATGQRVTLRCSPRSGDLSVYWYQQSLDQGLQFLIQYYNGEERAKGNILERFSAQQFPDLHSELNLSSLELGDSALYFCASSGTSSSYEQYFGPGTRLTVT.

The chain is built from TRBV5-1 and TRBJ2-2; weak D call: TRBD1 (6 bases). The CDR3 spans 14 residues. V gave up 1 base and J gave up 5 bases, with 9 bases separating them. Germline CDR1 SGHRS, CDR2 YFSETQ. The CDR3 loop reads CASSLTGRTGELFF. CDR3 sequence (DNA): TGCGCCAGCAGCTTGACAGGGAGAACCGGGGAGCTGTTTTTT.

CDR3 in amino acids: CASSPGPRGEQYF. In DNA, the CDR3 is TGTGCCAGCTCACCCGGACCCCGGGGCGAGCAGTACTTC. This chain uses TRBV18 with TRBJ2-7; TRBD2 might be the D (5 bases). CDR3 length: 13 amino acids. V was clipped by 3 bases and J by 6 bases, with 12 bases between them. Germline CDR1 and CDR2: KGHSH and LQKENI.

The V call is TRBV5-4, the J call TRBJ2-1; 12 bases are a match to TRBD1. V shed 4 bases and J 3 bases; nucleotides not matched to a gene: 11. The length of the CDR3 is 18 residues. Germline V gives CDR1 SGHNT, CDR2 YYREEE (reference sequence). CDR3 in DNA: TGTGCCAGCAGCCCGGGACAGGGGGCGGCGGTCGGCTACAATGAGCAGTTCTTC. This codes for CASSPGQGAAVGYNEQFF.

The DNA of the CDR3 is TGTGCCAGCAGTTTGGGCACATACACCGGGGAGCTGTTTTTT. This translates into CASSLGTYTGELFF. The chain couples TRBV27 to TRBJ2-2; D gene unclear. The CDR3 totals 14 residues. Germline lookup yields CDR1 MNHEY and CDR2 SMNVEV (reference sequence). With 3 bases removed from V and 3 bases from J, the gap between germline ends came to 8 bases.

The rearrangement links TRBV4-1 to TRBJ2-1; no clear D. V was cut by 8 bases and J by 8 bases, with 10 bases left in between. Germline lookup yields CDR1 MGHRA and CDR2 YSYEKL. This CDR3 is 11 amino acids long. CDR3 loop: CASRATDEQFF. The CDR3 DNA is TGCGCCAGCCGCGCCACGGATGAGCAGTTCTTC.